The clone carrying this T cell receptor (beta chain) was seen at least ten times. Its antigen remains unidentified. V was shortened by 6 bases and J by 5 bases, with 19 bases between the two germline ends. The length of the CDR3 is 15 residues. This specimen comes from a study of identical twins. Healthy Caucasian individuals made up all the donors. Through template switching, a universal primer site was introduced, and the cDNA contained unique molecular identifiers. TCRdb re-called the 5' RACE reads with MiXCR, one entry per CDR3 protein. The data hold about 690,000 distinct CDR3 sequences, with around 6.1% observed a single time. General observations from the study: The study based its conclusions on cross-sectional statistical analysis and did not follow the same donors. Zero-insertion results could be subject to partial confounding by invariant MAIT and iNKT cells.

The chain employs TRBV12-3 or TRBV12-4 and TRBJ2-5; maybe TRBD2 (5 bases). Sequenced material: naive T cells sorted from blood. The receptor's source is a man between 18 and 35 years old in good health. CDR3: CASRQASAGRETQYF. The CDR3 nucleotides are TGTGCCAGCAGGCAGGCGTCGGCGGGTCGTGAGACCCAGTACTTC.